A single sample gave rise to the 19 T cell receptor beta chains below, sequenced in a study of T cell responses to AZD1222 COVID-19 vaccine. Sequencing used immunoSEQ multiplex PCR; TCRdb keeps in-frame clones, though not all of them. The sample yields 150,000 to 200,000 clones, about 90% seen once. Sequences were derived from peripheral blood, sampled 28 days after the second AZD1222 dose. The receptors derive from an adult who received the AZD1222 COVID-19 vaccine.

V and J are TRBV11-2 and TRBJ1-1, with D maybe TRBD1 (6 bases). Trimming took off 7 bases at V and 2 bases at J, with 20 bases between the two ends. Germline-derived CDR1 and CDR2 are SGHAT and FQNNGV. The CDR3 consists of 16 residues. The CDR3 bases are TGTGCCAGCAACCAAGTGCGGGGTGGGGGCAACACTGAAGCTTTCTTT. Translated, it gives CASNQVRGGGNTEAFF.

The chain recombines TRBV6-7 with TRBJ2-2, with D possibly being TRBD1 (6 bases). TRBV6-7 is noted as an ORF with a role that remains uncertain. V was clipped by 7 bases and J by 4 bases, with 13 bases between them. The CDR3 extends over 14 amino acids. The CDR3 nucleotides are TGTGCCAGCACCACCCAAGGGGGCACCGGGGAGCTGTTTTTT. Amino acids: CASTTQGGTGELFF.

The rearrangement links TRBV30 to TRBJ2-1, with D tentatively TRBD2 (6 bases). The V end was cut by 2 bases, the J end by 4 bases, with 9 bases between. CDR3 length equals 13 residues. Germline V gene sequence: CDR1 GTSNPN, CDR2 SVGIG (reference sequence). In DNA, the CDR3 is TGTGCCTGGAGTAAGGGACTTTACAATGAGCAGTTCTTC. Residues: CAWSKGLYNEQFF. Supplemented by reference TRBV30 and TRBJ2-1, the full variable domain reads SQTIHQWPATLVQPVGSPLSLECTVEGTSNPNLYWYRQAAGRGLQLLFYSVGIGQISSEVPQNLSASRPQDRQFILSSKKLLLSDSGFYLCAWSKGLYNEQFFGPGTRLTVL.

This chain uses TRBV10-3 with TRBJ1-3; D is undetermined. CDR1 is ENHRY, CDR2 SYGVKD, per germline. The CDR3 loop spans 14 amino acids. Trimming took off 6 bases at V and 0 bases at J, with 9 bases between the two ends. CDR3 sequence: CAIRLTNSGNTIYF. DNA of the CDR3: TGTGCCATCAGGCTGACTAACTCTGGAAACACCATATATTTT.

The chain links TRBV18 to TRBJ1-5, with D tentatively TRBD1 (5 bases). V was clipped by 2 bases and J by 1 base, with 6 bases between them. The CDR3 is 14 residues long. The V gene's germline CDR1 is KGHSH and CDR2 LQKENI. The CDR3, as DNA: TGTGCCAGCTCACCAGGGGGGAGCAATCAGCCCCAGCATTTT. This codes for CASSPGGSNQPQHF.

Here the CDR3 DNA reads TGTGCCAGCAGCGTCCCCCGGGGACAGACCCAAGAGACCCAGTACTTC. It is translated as CASSVPRGQTQETQYF. The chain has TRBV11-3 and TRBJ2-5, with 7 bases fitting TRBD1. Losses at the gene ends were 5 bases for V and 1 base for J; bases not matched to a gene: 10. Germline CDR1 SGHNT, CDR2 YENEEA. CDR3 length: 16 residues. The full variable domain, completed using reference TRBV11-3 and TRBJ2-5, is EAGVVQSPRYKIIEKKQPVAFWCNPISGHNTLYWYLQNLGQGPELLIRYENEEAVDDSQLPKDRFSAERLKGVDSTLKIQPAELGDSAVYLCASSVPRGQTQETQYFGPGTRLLVL.

This chain joins TRBV5-1 and TRBJ2-5; perhaps TRBD2 as D (7 bases). Germline CDR1 SGHRS, CDR2 YFSETQ. The CDR3 loop spans 15 amino acids. V was cut by 7 bases and J by 5 bases, with 21 bases left in between. The CDR3 DNA reads TGCGCCAGCGGCAAAGAAGGGGGGGCGGGTGAGACCCAGTACTTC. Protein product: CASGKEGGAGETQYF. The variable domain in full, with the rest retrieved from reference TRBV5-1 and TRBJ2-5, is KAGVTQTPRYLIKTRGQQVTLSCSPISGHRSVSWYQQTPGQGLQFLFEYFSETQRNKGNFPGRFSGRQFSNSRSEMNVSTLELGDSALYLCASGKEGGAGETQYFGPGTRLLVL.

V and J are TRBV11-2 and TRBJ1-1, with 7 bases lining up with TRBD1. J was trimmed by 2 bases and V by 4 bases; bases with no gene match: 16. This CDR3 contains 18 residues. Germline V gives CDR1 SGHAT, CDR2 FQNNGV. The CDR3 bases are TGTGCCAGCAGCTCAATAGTCGGTAACAGGGGTCTTAACACTGAAGCTTTCTTT. Amino acids: CASSSIVGNRGLNTEAFF.

The chain recombines TRBV12-3 or TRBV12-4 with TRBJ2-3; D ambiguous. CDR3 size: 11 residues. The ends were cut back, 4 bases at V and 5 bases at J, with 4 bases in the middle. The CDR3 coding sequence is TGTGCCAGCAGTTCTGAAGATACGCAGTATTTT. This codes for CASSSEDTQYF.

This clone appeared once. The chain is built from TRBV12-5 and TRBJ1-6; unclear D gene. Germline V gene sequence: CDR1 LGHNT, CDR2 FRNRAP. V was cut by 0 bases and J by 0 bases, with 6 bases left in between. This CDR3 region has 16 residues. For the CDR3, the DNA is TGTGCTAGTGGTTTGGTCCTGAGCTCCTATAATTCACCCCTCCACTTT. It translates to CASGLVLSSYNSPLHF. Drawing the rest from reference TRBV12-5 and TRBJ1-6, the complete variable domain is DARVTQTPRHKVTEMGQEVTMRCQPILGHNTVFWYRQTMMQGLELLAYFRNRAPLDDSGMPKDRFSAEMPDATLATLKIQPSEPRDSAVYFCASGLVLSSYNSPLHFGNGTRLTVT.

This chain uses TRBV7-2 with TRBJ2-1; D is unresolved. V gave up 2 bases and J gave up 8 bases, with 13 bases separating them. The germline CDR1 and CDR2 sequences are SGHTA and FQGNSA. The CDR3 spans 14 residues. The CDR3 here is CASSLRPLLDEQFF. CDR3 coding DNA: TGTGCCAGCAGCTTACGACCCCTACTCGATGAGCAGTTCTTC. Complete variable domain (other parts from reference TRBV7-2 and TRBJ2-1): GAGVSQSPSNKVTEKGKDVELRCDPISGHTALYWYRQSLGQGLEFLIYFQGNSAPDKSGLPSDRFSAERTGGSVSTLTIQRTQQEDSAVYLCASSLRPLLDEQFFGPGTRLTVL.

The chain has TRBV5-1 and TRBJ2-7; 8 bases line up with TRBD1. Germline-derived CDR1 and CDR2 are SGHRS and YFSETQ. With 3 bases clipped from V and 5 bases from J, the junction kept 1 base outside the gene matches. The CDR3 runs 12 residues. CDR3 sequence: CASSWTGNEQYF. In DNA, the CDR3 is TGCGCCAGCAGCTGGACAGGGAACGAGCAGTACTTC.

The chain employs TRBV27 and TRBJ1-4; D is undetermined. Germline-derived CDR1 and CDR2 are MNHEY and SMNVEV (reference sequence). V was trimmed by 0 bases and J by 8 bases, leaving 10 bases between them. This CDR3 has 14 residues. The CDR3 DNA follows: TGTGCCAGCAGTTTATCGGTGGTTCGGGAAAAACTGTTTTTT. Encoded protein: CASSLSVVREKLFF. Supplemented by reference TRBV27 and TRBJ1-4, the full variable domain reads EAQVTQNPRYLITVTGKKLTVTCSQNMNHEYMSWYRQDPGLGLRQIYYSMNVEVTDKGDVPEGYKVSRKEKRNFPLILESPSPNQTSLYFCASSLSVVREKLFFGSGTQLSVL.

The V and J genes are TRBV5-6 and TRBJ1-3; the match to TRBD1 covers 8 bases. This CDR3 has 17 amino acids. CDR1 and CDR2 from the germline V gene are SGHDT and YYEEEE. V gave up 5 bases and J gave up 4 bases; unmatched junction bases: 14. CDR3 residues: CASSQREHRDRGNTIYF. CDR3 sequence (DNA): TGTGCCAGCAGTCAAAGGGAACACCGGGACAGGGGAAACACCATATATTTT.

Notes on this clone: At one end the junction does not follow the germline gene, possibly because of a read error. CDR3 in DNA: TGTGCTAGCAGCTTAGGTTTGTCAGGGACGGAGACCCAGTACTTC. This gives the protein CASSLGLSGTETQYF. The chain joins TRBV7-7 to TRBJ2-5; D is possibly TRBD1 or TRBD2 (5 bases each). The CDR3 covers 15 residues. Germline values: CDR1 SSHAT, CDR2 FNYEAQ (reference sequence).

This chain uses TRBV6-5 with TRBJ2-5; weak D call: TRBD2 (6 bases). V was trimmed by 0 bases and J by 3 bases, leaving 11 bases between them. CDR3 length equals 15 residues. Germline CDR1 and CDR2: MNHEY and SVGAGI. The CDR3 region has the DNA TGTGCCAGCAGTTACTCTGCTCGGGGGAAAGAGACCCAGTACTTC. As protein: CASSYSARGKETQYF.

The chain has TRBV27 and TRBJ1-1; no reliable D call. Looked up from germline, CDR1 is MNHEY and CDR2 is SMNVEV (reference sequence). The CDR3 is 14 residues long. Between the trimmed V and J ends, which lost 0 bases and 0 bases, there was a span of 5 bases. The CDR3 DNA is TGTGCCAGCAGTTTATCGGTCCTGAACACTGAAGCTTTCTTT. Its protein product is CASSLSVLNTEAFF.

The chain links TRBV11-2 to TRBJ2-7; 8 bases map to TRBD1. Germline V lookup: CDR1 SGHAT, CDR2 FQNNGV. There are 15 residues in the CDR3. The V segment lost 3 bases and the J segment 2 bases; nucleotides outside the gene matches: 6. The CDR3 bases are TGTGCCAGCAGCTTGGGGACAGGCCTCCCCTACGAGCAGTACTTC. Protein sequence: CASSLGTGLPYEQYF. The variable domain in full, with the rest retrieved from reference TRBV11-2 and TRBJ2-7, is EAGVAQSPRYKIIEKRQSVAFWCNPISGHATLYWYQQILGQGPKLLIQFQNNGVVDDSQLPKDRFSAERLKGVDSTLKIQPAKLEDSAVYLCASSLGTGLPYEQYFGPGTRLTVT.

V is TRBV9 and J is TRBJ1-2; the D is unclear. The CDR3 length is 14 residues. With 0 bases removed from V and 2 bases from J, the gap between germline ends came to 8 bases. Germline V gene sequence: CDR1 SGDLS, CDR2 YYNGEE. The CDR3 spells CASSVAGGNYGYTF. As DNA, the CDR3 is TGTGCCAGCAGCGTAGCGGGCGGGAACTATGGCTACACCTTC.